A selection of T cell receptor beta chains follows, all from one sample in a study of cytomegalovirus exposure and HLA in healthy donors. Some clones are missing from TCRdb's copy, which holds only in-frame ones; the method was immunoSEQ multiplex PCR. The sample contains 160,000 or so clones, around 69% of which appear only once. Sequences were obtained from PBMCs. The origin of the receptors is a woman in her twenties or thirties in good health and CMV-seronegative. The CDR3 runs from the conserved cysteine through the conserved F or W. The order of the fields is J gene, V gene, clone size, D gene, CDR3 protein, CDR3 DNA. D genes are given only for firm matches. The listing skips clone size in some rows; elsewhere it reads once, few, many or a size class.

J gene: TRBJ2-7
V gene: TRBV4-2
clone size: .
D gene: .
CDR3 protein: CASSQDETYEQYF
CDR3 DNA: TGTGCCAGCAGCCAAGATGAGACCTACGAGCAGTACTTC

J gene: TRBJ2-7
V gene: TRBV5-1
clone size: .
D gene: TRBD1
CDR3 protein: CASNLGQGVPYEQYF
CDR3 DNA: TGCGCCAGCAATTTAGGACAGGGGGTCCCCTACGAGCAGTACTTC

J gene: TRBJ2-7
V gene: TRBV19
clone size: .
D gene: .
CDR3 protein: CASSSSDSYEQYF
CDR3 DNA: TGTGCCAGTAGTTCTTCGGACAGCTACGAGCAGTACTTC

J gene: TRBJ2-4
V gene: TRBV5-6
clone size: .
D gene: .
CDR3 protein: CASSLRTVEGKNIQYF
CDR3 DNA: TGTGCCAGCAGCTTGAGGACAGTTGAAGGCAAAAACATTCAGTACTTC

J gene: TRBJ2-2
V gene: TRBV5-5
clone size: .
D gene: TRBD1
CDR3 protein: CASSLIRQGNTGELFF
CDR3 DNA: TGTGCCAGCAGCTTGATTAGACAGGGAAACACCGGGGAGCTGTTTTTT

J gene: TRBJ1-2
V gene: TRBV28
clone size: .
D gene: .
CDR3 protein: CASSPHRVLHNYGYTF
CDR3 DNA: TGTGCCAGCAGCCCACACAGGGTCCTGCATAACTATGGCTACACCTTC

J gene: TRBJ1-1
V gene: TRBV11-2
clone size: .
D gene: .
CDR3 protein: CASSPQGGNTEAFF
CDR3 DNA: TGTGCCAGCAGCCCGCAAGGGGGGAACACTGAAGCTTTCTTT

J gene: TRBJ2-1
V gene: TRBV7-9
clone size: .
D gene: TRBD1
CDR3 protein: CASSLGDRGDNEQFF
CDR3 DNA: TGTGCCAGCAGCTTAGGGGACAGGGGAGACAATGAGCAGTTCTTC

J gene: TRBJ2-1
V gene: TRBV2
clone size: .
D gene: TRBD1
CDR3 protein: CASSEDRNNEQFF
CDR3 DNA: TGTGCCAGCAGCGAGGACAGGAACAATGAGCAGTTCTTC

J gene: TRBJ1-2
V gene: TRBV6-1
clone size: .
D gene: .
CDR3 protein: CASSLQGRTGGYTF
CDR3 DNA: TGTGCCAGCAGTCTACAGGGTAGGACTGGGGGCTACACCTTC

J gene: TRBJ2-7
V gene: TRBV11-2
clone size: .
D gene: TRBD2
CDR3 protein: CASSPPSGRSAYEQYF
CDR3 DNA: TGTGCCAGCAGCCCGCCCAGCGGGAGGTCCGCCTACGAGCAGTACTTC

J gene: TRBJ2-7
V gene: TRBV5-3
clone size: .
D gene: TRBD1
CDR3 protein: CARRPPGQGNRADYEQYF
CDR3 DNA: TGTGCCAGAAGACCACCGGGACAGGGCAATAGGGCAGACTACGAGCAGTACTTC

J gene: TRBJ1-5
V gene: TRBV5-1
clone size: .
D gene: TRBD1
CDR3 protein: CASSLGGTGNQPQHF
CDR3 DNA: TGCGCCAGCAGCTTGGGTGGGACAGGCAATCAGCCCCAGCATTTT

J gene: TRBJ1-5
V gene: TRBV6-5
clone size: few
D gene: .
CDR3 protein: CASSYSLYGNQPQHF
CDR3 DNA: TGTGCCAGCAGTTACTCCTTATATGGCAATCAGCCCCAGCATTTT

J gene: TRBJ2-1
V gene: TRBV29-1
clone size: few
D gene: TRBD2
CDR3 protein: CSVISLAGGTYNEQFF
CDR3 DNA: TGCAGCGTTATAAGCCTAGCGGGGGGAACCTACAATGAGCAGTTCTTC

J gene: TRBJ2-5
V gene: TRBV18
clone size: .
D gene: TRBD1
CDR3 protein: CASSPYAGTGVKETQYF
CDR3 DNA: TGTGCCAGCTCACCTTACGCCGGGACAGGGGTAAAGGAGACCCAGTACTTC

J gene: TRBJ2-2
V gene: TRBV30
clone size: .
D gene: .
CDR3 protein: CASGRRTTNTGELFF
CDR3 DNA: TGTGCCTCGGGGAGGCGGACTACGAACACCGGGGAGCTGTTTTTT

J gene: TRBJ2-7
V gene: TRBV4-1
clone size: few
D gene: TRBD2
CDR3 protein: CASSRGPSGGEYEQYF
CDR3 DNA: TGCGCCAGCAGCCGGGGCCCTAGCGGGGGGGAGTACGAGCAGTACTTC

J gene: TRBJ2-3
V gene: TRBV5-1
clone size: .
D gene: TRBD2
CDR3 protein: CASSYQGGETDTQYF
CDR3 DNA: TGCGCCAGCAGCTACCAGGGAGGGGAGACAGATACGCAGTATTTT

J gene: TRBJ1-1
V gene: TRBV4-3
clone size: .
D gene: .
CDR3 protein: CASSQDRRGGAFF
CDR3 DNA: TGCGCCAGCAGCCAAGATAGGCGAGGAGGAGCTTTCTTT

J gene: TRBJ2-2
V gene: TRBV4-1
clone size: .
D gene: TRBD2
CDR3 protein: CASAGLVYTGELFF
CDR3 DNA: TGCGCCAGCGCGGGACTAGTGTACACCGGGGAGCTGTTTTTT

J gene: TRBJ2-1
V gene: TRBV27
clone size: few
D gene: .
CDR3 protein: CASSPLLSVYSYNEQFF
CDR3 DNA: TGTGCCAGCAGTCCCCTTTTGTCGGTTTACTCCTACAATGAGCAGTTCTTC

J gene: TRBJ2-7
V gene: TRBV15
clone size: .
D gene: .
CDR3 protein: CATSRGAETDEQYF
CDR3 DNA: TGTGCCACCAGCAGGGGGGCAGAGACAGACGAGCAGTACTTC

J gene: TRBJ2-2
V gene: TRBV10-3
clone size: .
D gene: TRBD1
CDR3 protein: CAIRDREAGELFF
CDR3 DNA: TGTGCCATCAGGGACAGGGAGGCCGGGGAGCTGTTTTTT

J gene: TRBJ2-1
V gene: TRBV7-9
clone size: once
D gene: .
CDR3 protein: CASREGGTNEQFF
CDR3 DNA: TGTGCCAGCAGGGAGGGGGGGACAAATGAGCAGTTCTTC

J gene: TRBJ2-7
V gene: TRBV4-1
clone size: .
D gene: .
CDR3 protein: CASSRYEDSYEQYF
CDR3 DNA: TGCGCCAGCAGCCGTTATGAGGATTCCTACGAGCAGTACTTC

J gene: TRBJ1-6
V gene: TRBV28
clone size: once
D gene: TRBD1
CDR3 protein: CASKPGQSYSPLHF
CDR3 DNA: TGTGCCAGCAAACCGGGACAGTCTTATTCACCCCTCCACTTT

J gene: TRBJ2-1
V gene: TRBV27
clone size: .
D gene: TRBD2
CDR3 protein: CASRIAGGPYEQFF
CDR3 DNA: TGTGCCAGCAGAATAGCGGGAGGGCCGTATGAGCAGTTCTTC

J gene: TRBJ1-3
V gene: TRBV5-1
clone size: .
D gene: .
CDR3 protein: CASSLGSFSGNTIYF
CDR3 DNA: TGCGCCAGCAGCTTGGGCAGTTTCTCTGGAAACACCATATATTTT

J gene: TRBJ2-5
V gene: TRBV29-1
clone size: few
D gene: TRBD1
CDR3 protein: CSFEQGAETQYF
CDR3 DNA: TGCAGCTTTGAACAGGGGGCGGAGACCCAGTACTTC

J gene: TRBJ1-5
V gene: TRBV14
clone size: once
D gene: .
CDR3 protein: CASSEGTANQPQHF
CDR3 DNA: TGTGCCAGCAGCGAAGGAACTGCTAATCAGCCCCAGCATTTT